This TCR beta chain originates from a study of T-cell reconstitution after alpha-beta-depleted transplantation in children. This clonotype was counted ten times or more. This CDR3 contains 13 residues. Between the trimmed V and J ends, which lost 3 bases and 6 bases, there was a span of 11 bases. Germline V CDR1 and CDR2: KGHSH, LQKENI. The authors prepared the TCRbeta library with unique molecular identifiers. TCRdb reanalysed the PCR reads using MiXCR and keeps one entry per CDR3 protein. The sample holds about 91,000 distinct CDR3 sequences, roughly 8% seen once. The source of this sequence is a human donor who donated a stem cell graft to a child with congenital amegakaryocytic thrombocytopenia. Sequencing was performed on PBMCs from the stem cell graft donor, taken from the stem cell graft. V is TRBV18 and J is TRBJ1-2, with unresolved D. This CDR3 is CASSPAGYDGYTF. Written as DNA, the CDR3 is TGTGCCAGCTCACCTGCGGGATACGATGGCTACACCTTC.